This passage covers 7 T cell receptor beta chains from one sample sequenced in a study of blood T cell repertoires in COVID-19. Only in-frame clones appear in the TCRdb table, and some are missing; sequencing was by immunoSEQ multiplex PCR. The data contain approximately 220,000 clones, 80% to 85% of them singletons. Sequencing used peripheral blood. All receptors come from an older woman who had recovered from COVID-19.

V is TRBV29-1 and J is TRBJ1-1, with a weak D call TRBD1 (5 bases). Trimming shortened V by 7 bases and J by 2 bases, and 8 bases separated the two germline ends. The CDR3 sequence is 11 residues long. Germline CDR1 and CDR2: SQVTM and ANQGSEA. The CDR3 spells CSGDFNTEAFF. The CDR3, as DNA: TGCAGCGGGGACTTCAACACTGAAGCTTTCTTT. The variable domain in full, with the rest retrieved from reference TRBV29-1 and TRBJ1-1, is SAVISQKPSRDICQRGTSLTIQCQVDSQVTMMFWYRQQPGQSLTLIATANQGSEATYESGFVIDKFPISRPNLTFSTLTVSNMSPEDSSIYLCSGDFNTEAFFGQGTRLTVV.

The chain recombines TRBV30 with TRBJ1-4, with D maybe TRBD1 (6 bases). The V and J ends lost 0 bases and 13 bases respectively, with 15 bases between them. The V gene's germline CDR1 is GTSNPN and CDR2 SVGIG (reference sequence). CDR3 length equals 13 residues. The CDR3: CAWSVGAGKGLFF. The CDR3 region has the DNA TGTGCCTGGAGTGTGGGGGCAGGGAAAGGACTGTTTTTT.

For the CDR3, the DNA is TGTGCCCTTGCGGGGGTGTATGTCACTGAAGCTTTCTTT. Amino acids: CALAGVYVTEAFF. V is TRBV30 and J is TRBJ1-1; perhaps TRBD1 as D (5 bases). Germline CDR1 and CDR2: GTSNPN and SVGIG (reference sequence). CDR3 size: 13 residues. V lost 8 bases and J 4 bases, leaving 17 bases between the germline ends.

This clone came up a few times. CDR3 protein: CATSEAANTGELFF. The CDR3 DNA reads TGTGCCACCAGTGAGGCAGCGAACACCGGGGAGCTGTTTTTT. The rearrangement uses TRBV24-1 and TRBJ2-2; D unclear. V lost 4 bases and J lost 0, with 5 bases in between. The CDR3 length is 14 residues. Germline lookup yields CDR1 KGHDR and CDR2 SFDVKD.

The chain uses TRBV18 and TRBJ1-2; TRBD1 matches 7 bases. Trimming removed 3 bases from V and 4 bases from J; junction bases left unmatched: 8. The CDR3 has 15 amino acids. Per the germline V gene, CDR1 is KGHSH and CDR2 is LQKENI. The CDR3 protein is CASSPSARQGYGYTF. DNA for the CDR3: TGTGCCAGCTCACCGAGCGCCAGACAGGGCTATGGCTACACCTTC.

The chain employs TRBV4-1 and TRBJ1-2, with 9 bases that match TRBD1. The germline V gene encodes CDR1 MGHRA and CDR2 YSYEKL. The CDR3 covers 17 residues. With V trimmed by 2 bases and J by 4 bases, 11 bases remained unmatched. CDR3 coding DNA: TGCGCCAGCAGCCAACCCCCTACAGGACAGGGGAGCTATGGCTACACCTTC. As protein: CASSQPPTGQGSYGYTF.

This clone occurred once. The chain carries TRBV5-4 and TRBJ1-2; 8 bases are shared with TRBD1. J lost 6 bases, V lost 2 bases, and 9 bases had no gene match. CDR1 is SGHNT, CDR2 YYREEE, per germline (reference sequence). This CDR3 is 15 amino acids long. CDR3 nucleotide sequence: TGTGCCAGCAGCTTATATTCAGGGGGCAGGGATGGCTACACCTTC. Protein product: CASSLYSGGRDGYTF.